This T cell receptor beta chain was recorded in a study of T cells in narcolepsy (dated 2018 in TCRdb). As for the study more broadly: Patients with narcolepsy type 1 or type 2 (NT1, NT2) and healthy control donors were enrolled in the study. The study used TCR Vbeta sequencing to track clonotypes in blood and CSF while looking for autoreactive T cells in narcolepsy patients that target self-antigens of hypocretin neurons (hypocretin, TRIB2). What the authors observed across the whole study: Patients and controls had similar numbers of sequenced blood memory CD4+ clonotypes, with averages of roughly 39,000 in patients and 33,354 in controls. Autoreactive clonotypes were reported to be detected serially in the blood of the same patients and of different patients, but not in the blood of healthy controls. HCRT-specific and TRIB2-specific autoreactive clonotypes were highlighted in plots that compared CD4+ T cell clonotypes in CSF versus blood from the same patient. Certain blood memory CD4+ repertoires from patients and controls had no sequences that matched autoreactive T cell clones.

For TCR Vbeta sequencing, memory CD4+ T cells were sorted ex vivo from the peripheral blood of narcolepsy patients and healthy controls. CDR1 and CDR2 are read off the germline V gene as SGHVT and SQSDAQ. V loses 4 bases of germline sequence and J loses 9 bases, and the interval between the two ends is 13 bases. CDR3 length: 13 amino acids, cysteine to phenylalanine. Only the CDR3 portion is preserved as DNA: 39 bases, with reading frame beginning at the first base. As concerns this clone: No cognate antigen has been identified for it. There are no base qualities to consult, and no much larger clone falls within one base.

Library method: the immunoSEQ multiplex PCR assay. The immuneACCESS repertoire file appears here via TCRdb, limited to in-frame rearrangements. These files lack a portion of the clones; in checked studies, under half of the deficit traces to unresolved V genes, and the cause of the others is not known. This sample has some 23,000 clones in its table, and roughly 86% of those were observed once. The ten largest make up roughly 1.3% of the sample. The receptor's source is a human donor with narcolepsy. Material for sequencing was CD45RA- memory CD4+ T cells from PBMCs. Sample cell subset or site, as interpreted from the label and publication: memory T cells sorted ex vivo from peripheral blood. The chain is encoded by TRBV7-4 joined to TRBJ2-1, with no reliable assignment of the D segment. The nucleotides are TGTGCCAGCAGCTCCCCGCACCTGAGTGAGCAGTTCTTC. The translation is CASSSPHLSEQFF.